This T cell receptor beta chain was documented in a study of T cells after posttransplantation cyclophosphamide (TCRdb year 2016). Study-wide context: Using TRB sequencing, the study followed how the T cell repertoire rebuilt after myeloablative bone marrow transplantation with posttransplantation cyclophosphamide given as GVHD prophylaxis. Because TRA and TRB clonality correlated tightly in 9 samples, later TCR analyses were limited to TRB. Antigen receptor sequencing covered samples from some 35 PTCy-treated patients and around 15 of their related bone marrow donors. Public TRB sequences were checked against a database of over 3,000 sequences associated with responses to pathogens, tumor antigens, self-antigens and alloantigens. TRB sequencing was also done on up to 3 additional blood samples from 2 to 5.2 years after transplant in 3 patients, and on pretransplant blood from 4 patients. TRB sequencing was performed on blood from all 35 or so PTCy patients with 1-year posttransplant specimens. What the authors observed across the whole study: Across the 45 patients, TRB clonality was highly associated with recipient CMV seropositivity and CMV reactivation, and diversity with PTCy was similar to that in the CNI/methotrexate controls. The TRB repertoires of T cells infiltrating skin or the GI tract showed only limited overlap with the TRB repertoires found in blood. Donor-recipient similarity was low at 1-2 months but increased during the first year, and donor CD8+ memory clones often dominated later blood repertoires.

On the day of marrow donation, related bone marrow donors gave peripheral blood samples. Peripheral blood and bone marrow mononuclear cells were isolated by Ficoll-Hypaque density centrifugation and were cryopreserved. Sorting of CD4+ and CD8+ T cells, including naive and memory subsets, was performed by FACS on a FACSAria II. The CDR3 contains 16 residues, cysteine and phenylalanine counted. Only CDR3 DNA is held: 48 bases, read in frame from base 1. Trimming takes 1 base off V and 8 bases off J; junction bases not matched to a gene: 10. CDR1 and CDR2, per the germline V gene, are LGHNA and YNFKEQ. Comment on this clone: The clone's antigen remains unknown. Base quality data are lacking; no much larger clone is found one base away.

Genomic DNA was the input for TRB sequencing, which was run either with the immunoSEQ assay at survey resolution or with the hsTCRB kit. The authors' analysis ran thus. The immunoSEQ software was used for initial read processing, and the LymphoSeq R package was used for repertoire analyses. Clonality was computed as 1 minus normalized Shannon entropy, and a Gini coefficient was also calculated for each TRB dataset. Phenotypes of unsorted samples were inferred by mapping TRB sequences from sorted subsets of the recipient or donor onto unsorted samples of the same recipient. TCRdb retrieved this table from immuneACCESS and kept in-frame rearrangements only. Not all clones are present; in checked studies, unresolved V genes account for under half, and no reason is known for the remainder. The V and J calls and clone size are taken from that table; D and trimming were inferred from the DNA. Within this sample are approximately 3,000 clones, with about 66% of them counted one time only. Together, the top ten hold around 28% of the sample.

The TCR comes from a woman aged 30 to 39 in good health and a related stem cell transplant donor. The chain is encoded by TRBV4-2 joined to TRBJ1-1; TRBD1 fits 10 bases in the junction. Sequenced material: memory CD8+ T cells sorted from blood. The CDR3 reads CASSQGPSGTGEEAFF. The nucleotide sequence reads as follows: TGTGCCAGCAGCCAAGGCCCGTCCGGGACAGGGGAAGAAGCTTTCTTT.